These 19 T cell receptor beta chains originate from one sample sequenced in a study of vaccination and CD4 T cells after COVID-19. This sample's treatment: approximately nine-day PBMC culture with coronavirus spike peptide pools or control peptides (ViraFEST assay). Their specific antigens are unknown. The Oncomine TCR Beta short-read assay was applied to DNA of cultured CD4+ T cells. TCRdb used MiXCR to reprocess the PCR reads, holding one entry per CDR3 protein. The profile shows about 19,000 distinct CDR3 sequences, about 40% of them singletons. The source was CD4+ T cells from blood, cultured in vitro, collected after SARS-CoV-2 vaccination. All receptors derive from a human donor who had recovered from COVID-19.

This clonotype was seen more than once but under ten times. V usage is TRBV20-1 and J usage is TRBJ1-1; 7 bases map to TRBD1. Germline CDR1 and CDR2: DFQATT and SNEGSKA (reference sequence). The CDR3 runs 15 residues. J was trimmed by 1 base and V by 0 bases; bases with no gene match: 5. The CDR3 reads CSARDRNRGNTEAFF. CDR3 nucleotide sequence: TGCAGTGCTAGAGATAGGAACAGGGGGAACACTGAAGCTTTCTTT.

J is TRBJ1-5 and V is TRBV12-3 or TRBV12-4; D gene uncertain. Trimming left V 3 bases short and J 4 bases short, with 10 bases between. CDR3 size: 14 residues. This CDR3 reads CASSFRRPNQPQHF. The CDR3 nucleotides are TGTGCCAGCAGTTTTAGACGGCCTAATCAGCCCCAGCATTTT.

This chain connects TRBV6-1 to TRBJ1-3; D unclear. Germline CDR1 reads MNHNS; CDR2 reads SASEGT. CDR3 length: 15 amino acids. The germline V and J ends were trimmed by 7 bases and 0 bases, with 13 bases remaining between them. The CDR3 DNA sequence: TGTGCCAGCATCATAGGTCCAGGCTCTGGAAACACCATATATTTT. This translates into CASIIGPGSGNTIYF.

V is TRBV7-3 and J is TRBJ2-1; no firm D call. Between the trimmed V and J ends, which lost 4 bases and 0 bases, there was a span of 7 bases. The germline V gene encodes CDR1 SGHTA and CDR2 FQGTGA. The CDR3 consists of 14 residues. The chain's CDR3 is CASSSDPSYNEQFF. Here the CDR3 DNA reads TGTGCCAGCAGCTCTGACCCCTCCTACAATGAGCAGTTCTTC.

The CDR3 loop is CSAAIIAGGNDEQYF. CDR3 nucleotides: TGCAGTGCGGCGATTATAGCGGGAGGTAACGACGAGCAGTACTTC. The chain uses TRBV20-1 and TRBJ2-7; 10 nucleotides agree with TRBD2. The J segment lost 5 bases and the V segment lost 6 bases, leaving 13 bases of the junction unmatched. Looked up from germline, CDR1 is DFQATT and CDR2 is SNEGSKA (reference sequence). The CDR3 extends over 15 amino acids.

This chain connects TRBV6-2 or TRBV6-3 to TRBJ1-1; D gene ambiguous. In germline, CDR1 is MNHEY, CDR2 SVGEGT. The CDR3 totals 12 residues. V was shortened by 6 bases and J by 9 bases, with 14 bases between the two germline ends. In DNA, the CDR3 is TGTGCCAGCAGCTTAGCGGGTTCAAAAGCTTTCTTT. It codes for CASSLAGSKAFF.

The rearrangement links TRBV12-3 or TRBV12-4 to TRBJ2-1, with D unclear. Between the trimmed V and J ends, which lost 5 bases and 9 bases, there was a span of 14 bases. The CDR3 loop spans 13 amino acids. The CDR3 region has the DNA TGTGCCAGCAGTACCGACGGTGTGAGTGAGCAGTTCTTC. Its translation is CASSTDGVSEQFF.

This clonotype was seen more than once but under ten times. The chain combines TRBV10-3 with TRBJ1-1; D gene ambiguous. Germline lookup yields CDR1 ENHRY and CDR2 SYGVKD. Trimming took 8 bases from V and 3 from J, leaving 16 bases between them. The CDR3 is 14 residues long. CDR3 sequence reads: CAIRTAGADTEAFF. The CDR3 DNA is TGTGCCATCCGCACCGCGGGCGCCGACACTGAAGCTTTCTTT.

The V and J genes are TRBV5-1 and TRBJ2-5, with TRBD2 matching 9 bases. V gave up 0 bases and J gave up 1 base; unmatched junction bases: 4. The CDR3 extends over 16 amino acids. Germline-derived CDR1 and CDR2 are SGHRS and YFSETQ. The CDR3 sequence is CASSLGGSGGQETQYF. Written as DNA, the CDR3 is TGCGCCAGCAGCTTGGGTGGTAGCGGGGGCCAAGAGACCCAGTACTTC.

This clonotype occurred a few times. The CDR3 loop reads CASSPQTGTPSEAFF. Here the CDR3 DNA reads TGTGCCAGTAGTCCCCAAACAGGAACCCCATCTGAAGCTTTCTTT. This rearrangement joins TRBV19 to TRBJ1-1; D possibly corresponds to TRBD1 (5 bases). CDR1 and CDR2 from the germline V gene are LNHDA and SQIVND (reference sequence). The CDR3 runs to 15 residues. V lost 5 bases and J 6 bases, leaving 19 bases between the germline ends.

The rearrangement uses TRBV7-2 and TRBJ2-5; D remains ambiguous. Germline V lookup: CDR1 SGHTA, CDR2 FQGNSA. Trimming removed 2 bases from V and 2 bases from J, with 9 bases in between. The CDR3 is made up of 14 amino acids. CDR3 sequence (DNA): TGTGCCAGCAGCTTATGGGCTCATCAAGAGACCCAGTACTTC. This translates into CASSLWAHQETQYF.

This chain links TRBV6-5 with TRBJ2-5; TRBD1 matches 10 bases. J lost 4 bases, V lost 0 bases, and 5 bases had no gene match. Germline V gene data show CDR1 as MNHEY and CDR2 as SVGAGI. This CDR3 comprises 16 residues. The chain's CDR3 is CASSYSTGGGLETQYF. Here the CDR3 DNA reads TGTGCCAGCAGTTACTCGACAGGGGGCGGTTTAGAGACCCAGTACTTC.

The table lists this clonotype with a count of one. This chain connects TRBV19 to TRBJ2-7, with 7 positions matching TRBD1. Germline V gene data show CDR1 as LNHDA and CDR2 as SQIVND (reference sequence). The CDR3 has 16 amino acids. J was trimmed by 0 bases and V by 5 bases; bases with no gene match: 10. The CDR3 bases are TGTGCCAGTAGTGTGGCAGGGGGTACCCACTCCTACGAGCAGTACTTC. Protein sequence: CASSVAGGTHSYEQYF.

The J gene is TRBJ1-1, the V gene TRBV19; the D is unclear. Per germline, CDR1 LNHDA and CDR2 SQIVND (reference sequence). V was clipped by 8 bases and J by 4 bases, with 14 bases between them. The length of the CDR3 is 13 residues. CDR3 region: CASSGIGGTEAFF. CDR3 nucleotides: TGTGCCAGTTCGGGGATTGGAGGCACTGAAGCTTTCTTT. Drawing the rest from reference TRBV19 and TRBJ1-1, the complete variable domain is DGGITQSPKYLFRKEGQNVTLSCEQNLNHDAMYWYRQDPGQGLRLIYYSQIVNDFQKGDIAEGYSVSREKKESFPLTVTSAQKNPTAFYLCASSGIGGTEAFFGQGTRLTVV.

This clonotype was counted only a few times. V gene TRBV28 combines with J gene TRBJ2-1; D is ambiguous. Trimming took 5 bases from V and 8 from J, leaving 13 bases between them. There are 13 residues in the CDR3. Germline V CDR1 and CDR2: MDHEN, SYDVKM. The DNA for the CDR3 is TGTGCCAGCAGTCGAAACCAAGCCGATGAGCAGTTCTTC. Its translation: CASSRNQADEQFF.

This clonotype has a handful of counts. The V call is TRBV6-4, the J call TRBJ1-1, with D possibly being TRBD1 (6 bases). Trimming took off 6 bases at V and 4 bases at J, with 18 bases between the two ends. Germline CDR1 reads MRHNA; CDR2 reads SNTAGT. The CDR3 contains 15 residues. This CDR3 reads CASRHEQGSATEAFF. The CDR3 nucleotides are TGTGCCAGCAGGCATGAACAGGGTTCGGCCACTGAAGCTTTCTTT.

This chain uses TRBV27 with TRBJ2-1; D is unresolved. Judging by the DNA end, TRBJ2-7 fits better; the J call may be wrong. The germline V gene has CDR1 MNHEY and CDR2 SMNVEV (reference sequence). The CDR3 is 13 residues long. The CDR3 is CASSFGHGYEQYF. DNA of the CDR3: TGTGCCAGCAGTTTTGGCCACGGGTACGAGCAGTACTTC.

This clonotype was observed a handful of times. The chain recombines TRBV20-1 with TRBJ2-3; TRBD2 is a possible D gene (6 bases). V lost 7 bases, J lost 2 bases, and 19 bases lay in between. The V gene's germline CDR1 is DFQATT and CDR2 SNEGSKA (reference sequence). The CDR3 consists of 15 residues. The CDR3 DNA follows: TGCAGTGGGGGCTCGGGGACTTCCAACACAGATACGCAGTATTTT. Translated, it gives CSGGSGTSNTDTQYF.

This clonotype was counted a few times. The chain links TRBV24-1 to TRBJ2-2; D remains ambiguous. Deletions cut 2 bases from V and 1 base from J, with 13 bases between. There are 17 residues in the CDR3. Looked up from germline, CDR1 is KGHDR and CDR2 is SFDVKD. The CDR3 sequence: CATSDSWTAGNTGELFF. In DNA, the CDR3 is TGTGCCACCAGTGATTCATGGACGGCCGGGAACACCGGGGAGCTGTTTTTT.